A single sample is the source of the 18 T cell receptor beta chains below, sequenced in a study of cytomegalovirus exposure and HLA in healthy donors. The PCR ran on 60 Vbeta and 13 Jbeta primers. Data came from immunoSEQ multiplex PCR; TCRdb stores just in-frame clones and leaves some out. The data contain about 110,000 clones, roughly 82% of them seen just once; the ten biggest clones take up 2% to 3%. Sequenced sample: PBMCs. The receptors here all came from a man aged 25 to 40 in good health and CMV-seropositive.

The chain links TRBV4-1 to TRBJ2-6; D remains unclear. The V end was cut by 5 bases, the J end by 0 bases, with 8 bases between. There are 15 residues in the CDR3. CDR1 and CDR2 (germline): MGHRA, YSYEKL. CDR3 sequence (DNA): TGCGCCAGCAGCGAGCGTAACTCTGGGGCCAACGTCCTGACTTTC. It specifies CASSERNSGANVLTF.

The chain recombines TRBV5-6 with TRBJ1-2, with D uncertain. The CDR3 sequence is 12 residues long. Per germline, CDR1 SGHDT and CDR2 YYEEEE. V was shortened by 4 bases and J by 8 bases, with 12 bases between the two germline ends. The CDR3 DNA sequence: TGTGCCAGCAGCGGCGACAAAAAAGGCTACACCTTC. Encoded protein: CASSGDKKGYTF.

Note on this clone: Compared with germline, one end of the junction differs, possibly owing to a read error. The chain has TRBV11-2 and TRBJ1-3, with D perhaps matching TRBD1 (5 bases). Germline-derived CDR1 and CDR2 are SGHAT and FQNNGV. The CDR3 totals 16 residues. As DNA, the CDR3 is TGTGCCAGCAACTTACTAGGGAGGGGAGTCGGAAACACCATATATTTT. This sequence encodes CASNLLGRGVGNTIYF.

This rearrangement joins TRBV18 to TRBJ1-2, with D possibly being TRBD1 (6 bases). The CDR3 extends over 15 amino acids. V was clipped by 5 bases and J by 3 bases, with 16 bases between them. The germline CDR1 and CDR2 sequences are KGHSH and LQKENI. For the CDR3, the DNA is TGTGCCAGCTCAGACGGCTTTGGACAGTACTATGGCTACACCTTC. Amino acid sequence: CASSDGFGQYYGYTF. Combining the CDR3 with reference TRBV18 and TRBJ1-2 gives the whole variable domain NAGVMQNPRHLVRRRGQEARLRCSPMKGHSHVYWYRQLPEEGLKFMVYLQKENIIDESGMPKERFSAEFPKEGPSILRIQQVVRGDSAAYFCASSDGFGQYYGYTFGSGTRLTVV.

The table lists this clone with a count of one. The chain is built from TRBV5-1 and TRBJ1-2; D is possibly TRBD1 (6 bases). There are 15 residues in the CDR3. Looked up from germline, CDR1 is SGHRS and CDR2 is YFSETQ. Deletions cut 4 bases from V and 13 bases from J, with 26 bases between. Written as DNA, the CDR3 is TGCGCCAGCAGCGCCGGACAGCCTATTTCCCCTATGCCCACCTTC. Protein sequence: CASSAGQPISPMPTF.

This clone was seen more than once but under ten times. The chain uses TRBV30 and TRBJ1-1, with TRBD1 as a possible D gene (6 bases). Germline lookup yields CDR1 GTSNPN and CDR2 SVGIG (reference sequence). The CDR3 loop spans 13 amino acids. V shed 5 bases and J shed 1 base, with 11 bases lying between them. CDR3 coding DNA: TGTGCCTGGGGGGGGGCAGGGAACACTGAAGCTTTCTTT. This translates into CAWGGAGNTEAFF.

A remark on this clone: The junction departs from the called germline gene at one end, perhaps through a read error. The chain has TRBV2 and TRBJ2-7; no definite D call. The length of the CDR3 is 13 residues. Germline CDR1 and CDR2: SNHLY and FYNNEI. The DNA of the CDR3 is TGTGCCAGCAATGAAATAGTCTCCTACGAGCAGTACTTC. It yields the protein CASNEIVSYEQYF.

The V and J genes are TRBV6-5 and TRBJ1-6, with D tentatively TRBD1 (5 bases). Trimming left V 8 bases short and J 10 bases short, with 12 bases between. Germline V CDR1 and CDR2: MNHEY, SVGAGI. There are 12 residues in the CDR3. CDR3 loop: CASRGDRSPLHF. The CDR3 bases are TGTGCCAGCCGGGGGGACCGATCACCCCTCCACTTT.

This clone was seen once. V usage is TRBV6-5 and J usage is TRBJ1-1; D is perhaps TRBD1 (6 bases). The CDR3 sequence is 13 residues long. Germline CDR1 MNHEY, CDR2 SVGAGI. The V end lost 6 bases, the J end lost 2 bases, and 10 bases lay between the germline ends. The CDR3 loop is CASSRGQNTEAFF. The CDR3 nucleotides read TGTGCCAGCAGCCGGGGACAAAACACTGAAGCTTTCTTT.

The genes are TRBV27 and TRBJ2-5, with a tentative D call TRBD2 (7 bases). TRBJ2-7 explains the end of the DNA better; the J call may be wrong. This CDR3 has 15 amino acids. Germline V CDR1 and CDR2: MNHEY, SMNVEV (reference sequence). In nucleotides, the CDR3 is TGTGCCAGCAGAACTGAAAAAAGGGGGGGTTACGAGCAGTACTTC. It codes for CASRTEKRGGYEQYF.

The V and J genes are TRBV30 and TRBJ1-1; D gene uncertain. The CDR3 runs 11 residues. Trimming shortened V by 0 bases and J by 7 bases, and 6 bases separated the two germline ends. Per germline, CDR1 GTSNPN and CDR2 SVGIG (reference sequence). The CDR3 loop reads CAWSVRFEAFF. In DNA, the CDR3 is TGTGCCTGGAGTGTACGGTTTGAAGCTTTCTTT.

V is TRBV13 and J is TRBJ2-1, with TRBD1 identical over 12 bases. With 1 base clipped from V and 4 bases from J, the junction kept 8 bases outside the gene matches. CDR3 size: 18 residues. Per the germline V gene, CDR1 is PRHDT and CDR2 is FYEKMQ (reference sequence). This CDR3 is CASSLARDRGLQYNEQFF. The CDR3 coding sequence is TGTGCCAGCAGCTTAGCCCGGGACAGGGGGCTACAGTACAATGAGCAGTTCTTC.

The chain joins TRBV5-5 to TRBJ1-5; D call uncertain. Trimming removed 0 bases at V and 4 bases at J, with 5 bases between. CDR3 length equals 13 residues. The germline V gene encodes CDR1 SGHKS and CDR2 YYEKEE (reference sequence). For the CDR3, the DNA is TGTGCCAGCAGCTTGGAAATAAATCAGCCCCAGCATTTT. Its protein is CASSLEINQPQHF.

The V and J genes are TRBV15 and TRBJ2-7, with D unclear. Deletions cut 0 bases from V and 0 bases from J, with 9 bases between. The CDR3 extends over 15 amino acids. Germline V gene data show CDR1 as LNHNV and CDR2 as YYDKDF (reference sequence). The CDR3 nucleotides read TGTGCCACCAGCAGAGATCCCGGTAGCTCCTACGAGCAGTACTTC. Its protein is CATSRDPGSSYEQYF.

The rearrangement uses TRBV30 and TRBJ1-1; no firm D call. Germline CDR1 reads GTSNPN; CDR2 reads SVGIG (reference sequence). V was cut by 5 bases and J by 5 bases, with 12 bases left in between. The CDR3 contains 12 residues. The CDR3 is CAWVAGWTEAFF. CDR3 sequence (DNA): TGTGCCTGGGTCGCGGGGTGGACTGAAGCTTTCTTT.

CDR3 sequence (DNA): TGCGCCAGCAGCCCTGACAGGGATGATGGGCAGTACTTC. This encodes CASSPDRDDGQYF. The chain is built from TRBV5-1 and TRBJ2-7, with 7 bases aligning to TRBD1. The trim removed 4 bases at V and 9 bases at J, leaving 10 bases unmatched. The CDR3 totals 13 residues. The germline CDR1 and CDR2 sequences are SGHRS and YFSETQ. Supplemented by reference TRBV5-1 and TRBJ2-7, the full variable domain reads KAGVTQTPRYLIKTRGQQVTLSCSPISGHRSVSWYQQTPGQGLQFLFEYFSETQRNKGNFPGRFSGRQFSNSRSEMNVSTLELGDSALYLCASSPDRDDGQYFGPGTRLTVT.

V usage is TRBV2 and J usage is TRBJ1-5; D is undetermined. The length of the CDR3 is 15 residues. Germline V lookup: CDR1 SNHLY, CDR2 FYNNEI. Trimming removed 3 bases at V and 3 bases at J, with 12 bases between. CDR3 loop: CASSEWRQTNQPQHF. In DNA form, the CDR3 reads TGTGCCAGCAGTGAGTGGCGGCAGACCAATCAGCCCCAGCATTTT.

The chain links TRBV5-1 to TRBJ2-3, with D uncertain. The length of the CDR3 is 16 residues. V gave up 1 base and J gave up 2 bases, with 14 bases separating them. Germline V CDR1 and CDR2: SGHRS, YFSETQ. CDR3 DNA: TGCGCCAGCAGCTTGACCCCCTCCCGACTCACAGATACGCAGTATTTT. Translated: CASSLTPSRLTDTQYF.